The 9 T cell receptor beta chains listed next were all sequenced from one sample in a study of a mutant IDH1 vaccine in newly diagnosed glioma. Their specific antigens are unknown. Sequencing was performed with immunoSEQ multiplex PCR; in TCRdb, only in-frame clones are kept and a portion is missing. The sample records 58,000 or so clones, less than 90% being singletons. Time point: week 47, end of study. Every vaccine dose comprised 300 ug of mutant IDH1 20-mer peptide plus topical imiquimod. The sample was PBMCs, taken from a glioma patient whose treatment included an IDH1 peptide vaccine. The receptors originated from a woman in her 50s with glioma.

This rearrangement joins TRBV18 to TRBJ1-4, with no clear D. The length of the CDR3 is 12 residues. V dropped 1 base and J dropped 8 bases, with 5 bases sitting between them. Germline CDR1 KGHSH, CDR2 LQKENI. The CDR3 spells CASSPLGEKLFF. The CDR3 bases are TGTGCCAGCTCACCACTTGGGGAAAAACTGTTTTTT.

The chain employs TRBV2 and TRBJ1-1, with TRBD1 as a possible D gene (6 bases). The CDR3 consists of 15 residues. CDR1 is SNHLY and CDR2 is FYNNEI in the germline V gene. V shed 1 base and J shed 5 bases, with 14 bases lying between them. The CDR3: CASSEGTAGRTEAFF. The CDR3 DNA reads as TGTGCCAGCAGTGAAGGGACAGCTGGACGGACTGAAGCTTTCTTT.

The chain combines TRBV19 with TRBJ2-7; D is possibly TRBD1 or TRBD2 (5 bases each). V was shortened by 6 bases and J by 2 bases, with 14 bases between the two germline ends. Germline CDR1 and CDR2: LNHDA and SQIVND (reference sequence). The CDR3 totals 14 residues. In DNA form, the CDR3 reads TGTGCCAGTAGCCCCCGGGACGGCCCCTACGAGCAGTACTTC. Residues: CASSPRDGPYEQYF.

This clone was picked up a small number of times. The gene calls are TRBV19 and TRBJ1-5; TRBD1 matches at 7 bases. Germline V gives CDR1 LNHDA, CDR2 SQIVND (reference sequence). V trimming: 3 bases; J trimming: 3 bases; junction bases outside the gene matches: 8. The CDR3 spans 16 residues. The CDR3 protein is CASSIPQGVNNQPQHF. For the CDR3, the DNA is TGTGCCAGTAGTATCCCGCAGGGGGTTAACAATCAGCCCCAGCATTTT.

The chain couples TRBV2 to TRBJ2-6; 8 bases match TRBD2. There are 15 residues in the CDR3. The germline gives CDR1 SNHLY, CDR2 FYNNEI. The V gene end was trimmed by 6 bases and the J gene end by 4 bases; junction bases not matched to a gene: 5. The CDR3 region has the DNA TGTGCCAGCAGGTTAGCGGGGTCAGGGGCCAACGTCCTGACTTTC. Its protein is CASRLAGSGANVLTF.

This rearrangement joins TRBV5-1 to TRBJ2-1, with 11 bases matching TRBD2. The ends lost 4 bases at V and 10 bases at J; junction bases unmatched: 10. In germline, CDR1 is SGHRS, CDR2 YFSETQ. CDR3 size: 15 residues. CDR3 nucleotide sequence: TGCGCCAGCAGCCAAGCGGGGACTAGCGGTGGAGAGCAGTTCTTC. This encodes CASSQAGTSGGEQFF.

The gene calls are TRBV19 and TRBJ1-4; TRBD1 agrees at 7 bases. This CDR3 spans 13 amino acids. Germline V lookup: CDR1 LNHDA, CDR2 SQIVND (reference sequence). Trimming removed 11 bases from V and 4 bases from J; junction bases left unmatched: 7. CDR3 protein: CAERDSNNEKLFF. For the CDR3, the DNA is TGTGCCGAGAGGGACAGCAATAATGAAAAACTGTTTTTT.

The V gene is TRBV5-6, the J gene TRBJ1-2; D call uncertain. The CDR3 extends over 12 amino acids. Germline CDR1 is SGHDT and CDR2 is YYEEEE. Deletions cut 4 bases from V and 5 bases from J, with 9 bases between. CDR3 DNA sequence: TGTGCCAGCAGCCAGGAAGGGTATGGCTACACCTTC. This translates into CASSQEGYGYTF.

The chain carries TRBV4-2 and TRBJ2-5; 10 positions agree with TRBD1. Germline assignment: CDR1 LGHNA and CDR2 YNFKEQ. This CDR3 region has 17 residues. The V segment lost 3 bases and the J segment 4 bases; nucleotides outside the gene matches: 11. The CDR3 bases are TGTGCCAGCAGCCAGGTCGCGGGGACAGGGGTACTAGAGACCCAGTACTTC. Residues: CASSQVAGTGVLETQYF.